Shown below are 3 T cell receptor beta chains from a single sample sequenced in a study of blood T cell repertoires in COVID-19. Produced via immunoSEQ multiplex PCR; TCRdb's table is partial and in-frame only. This table has 70,000 to 95,000 clones, over 70% appearing once. Sequencing used peripheral blood. These receptors were taken from a man between 50 and 59 years old with active COVID-19.

The chain has TRBV25-1 and TRBJ1-2; TRBD1 might be the D (6 bases). CDR1 and CDR2 (germline): MGHDK, SYGVNS. CDR3 length: 14 amino acids. V lost 3 bases, J lost 1 base, and 9 bases lay in between. CDR3 loop: CASSEGAGNYGYTF. CDR3 nucleotides: TGTGCCAGCAGTGAGGGGGCTGGTAACTATGGCTACACCTTC.

CDR3 bases: TGTGCCACCTTCCTTGGGGGGGACACTGAAGCTTTCTTT. Protein: CATFLGGDTEAFF. V and J are TRBV6-5 and TRBJ1-1, with D possibly being TRBD1 (5 bases). The CDR3 runs to 13 residues. Trimming removed 10 bases at V and 3 bases at J, with 15 bases between. Per germline, CDR1 MNHEY and CDR2 SVGAGI.

The chain links TRBV19 to TRBJ2-1; 8 bases are a match to TRBD1. The CDR3 covers 14 residues. The J segment lost 5 bases and the V segment lost 2 bases, leaving 2 bases of the junction unmatched. Germline V gene sequence: CDR1 LNHDA, CDR2 SQIVND (reference sequence). The CDR3 region has the DNA TGTGCCAGTAGTATACAGGGGGCGCACAATGAGCAGTTCTTC. Translation: CASSIQGAHNEQFF.